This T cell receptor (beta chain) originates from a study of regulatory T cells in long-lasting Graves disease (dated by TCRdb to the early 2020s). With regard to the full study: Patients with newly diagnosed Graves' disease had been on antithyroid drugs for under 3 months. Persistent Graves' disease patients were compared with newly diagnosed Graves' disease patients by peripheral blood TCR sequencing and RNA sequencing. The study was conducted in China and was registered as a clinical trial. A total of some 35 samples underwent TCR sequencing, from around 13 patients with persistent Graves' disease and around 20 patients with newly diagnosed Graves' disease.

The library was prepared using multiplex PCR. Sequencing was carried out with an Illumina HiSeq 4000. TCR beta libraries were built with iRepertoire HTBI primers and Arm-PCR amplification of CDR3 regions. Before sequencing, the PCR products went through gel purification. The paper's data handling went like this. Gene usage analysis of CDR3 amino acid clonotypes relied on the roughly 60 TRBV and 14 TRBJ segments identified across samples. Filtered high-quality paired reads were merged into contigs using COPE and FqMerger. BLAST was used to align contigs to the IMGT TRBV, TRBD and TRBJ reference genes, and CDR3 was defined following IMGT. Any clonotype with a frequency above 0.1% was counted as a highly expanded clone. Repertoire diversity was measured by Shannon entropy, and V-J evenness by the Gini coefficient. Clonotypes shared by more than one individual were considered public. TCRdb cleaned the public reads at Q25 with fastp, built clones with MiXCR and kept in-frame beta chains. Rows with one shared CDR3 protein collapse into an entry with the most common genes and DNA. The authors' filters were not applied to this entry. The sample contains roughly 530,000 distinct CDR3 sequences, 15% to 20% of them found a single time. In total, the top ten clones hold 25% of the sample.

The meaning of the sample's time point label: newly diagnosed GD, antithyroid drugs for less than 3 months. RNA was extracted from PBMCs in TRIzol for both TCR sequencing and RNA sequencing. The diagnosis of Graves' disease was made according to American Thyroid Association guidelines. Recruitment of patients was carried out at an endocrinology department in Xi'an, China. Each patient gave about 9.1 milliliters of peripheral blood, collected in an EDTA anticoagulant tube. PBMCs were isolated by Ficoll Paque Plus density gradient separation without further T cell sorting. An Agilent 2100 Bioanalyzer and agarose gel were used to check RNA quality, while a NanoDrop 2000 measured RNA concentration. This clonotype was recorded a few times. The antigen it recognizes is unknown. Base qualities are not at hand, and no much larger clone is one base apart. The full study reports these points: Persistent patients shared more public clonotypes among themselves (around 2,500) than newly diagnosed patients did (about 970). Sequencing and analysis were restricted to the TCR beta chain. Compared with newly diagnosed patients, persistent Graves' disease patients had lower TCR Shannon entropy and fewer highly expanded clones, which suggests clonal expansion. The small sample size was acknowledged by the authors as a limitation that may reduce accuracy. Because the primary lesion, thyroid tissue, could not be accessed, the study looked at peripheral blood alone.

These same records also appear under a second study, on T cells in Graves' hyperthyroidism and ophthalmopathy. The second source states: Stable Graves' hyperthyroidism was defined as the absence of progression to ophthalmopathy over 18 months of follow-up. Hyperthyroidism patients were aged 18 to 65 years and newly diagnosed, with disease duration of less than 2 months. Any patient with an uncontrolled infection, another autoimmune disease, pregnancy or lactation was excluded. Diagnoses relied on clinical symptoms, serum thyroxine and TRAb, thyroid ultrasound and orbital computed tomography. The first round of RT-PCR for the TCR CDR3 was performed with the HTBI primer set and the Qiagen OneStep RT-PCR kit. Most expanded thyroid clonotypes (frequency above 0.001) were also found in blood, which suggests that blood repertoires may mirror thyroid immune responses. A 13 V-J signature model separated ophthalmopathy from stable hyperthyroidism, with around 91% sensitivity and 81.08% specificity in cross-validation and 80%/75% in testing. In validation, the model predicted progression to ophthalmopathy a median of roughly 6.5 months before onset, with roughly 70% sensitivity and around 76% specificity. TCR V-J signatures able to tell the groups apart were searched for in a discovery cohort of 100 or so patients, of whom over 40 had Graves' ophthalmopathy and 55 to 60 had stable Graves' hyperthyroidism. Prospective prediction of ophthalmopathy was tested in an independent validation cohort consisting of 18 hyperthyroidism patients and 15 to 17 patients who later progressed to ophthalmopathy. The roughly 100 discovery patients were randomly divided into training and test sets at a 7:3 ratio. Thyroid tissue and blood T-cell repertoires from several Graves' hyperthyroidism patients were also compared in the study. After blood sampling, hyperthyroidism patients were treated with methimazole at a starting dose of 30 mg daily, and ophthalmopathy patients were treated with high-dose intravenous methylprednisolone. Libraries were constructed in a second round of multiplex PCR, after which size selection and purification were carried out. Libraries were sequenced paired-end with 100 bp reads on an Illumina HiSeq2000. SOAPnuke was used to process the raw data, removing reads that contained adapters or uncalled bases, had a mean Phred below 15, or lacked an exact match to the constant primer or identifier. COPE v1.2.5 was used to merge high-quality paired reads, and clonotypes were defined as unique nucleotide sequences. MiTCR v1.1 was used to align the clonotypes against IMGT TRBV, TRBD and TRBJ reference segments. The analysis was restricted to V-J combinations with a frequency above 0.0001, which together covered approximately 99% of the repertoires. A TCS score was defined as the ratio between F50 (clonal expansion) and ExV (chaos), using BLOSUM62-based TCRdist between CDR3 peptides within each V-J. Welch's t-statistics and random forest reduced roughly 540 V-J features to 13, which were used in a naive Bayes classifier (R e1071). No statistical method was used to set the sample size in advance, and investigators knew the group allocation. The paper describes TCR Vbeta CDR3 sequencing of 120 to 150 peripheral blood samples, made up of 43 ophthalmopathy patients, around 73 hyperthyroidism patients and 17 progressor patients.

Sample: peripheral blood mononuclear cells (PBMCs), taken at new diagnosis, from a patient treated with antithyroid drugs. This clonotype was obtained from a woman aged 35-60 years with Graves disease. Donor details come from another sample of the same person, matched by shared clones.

CDR3 region: CASSEAVSSYNEQFF. The DNA sequence is as follows: TGTGCCAGCAGTGAAGCCGTGAGCTCCTACAATGAGCAGTTCTTC. Recombination connected TRBV6-4 to TRBJ2-1, with no confident D gene call. The V and J ends are trimmed by 3 bases and 0 bases, leaving 9 bases between them. The CDR3 runs 15 residues from the cysteine to the phenylalanine. Here the CDR3 DNA is all that survives: 45 bases in frame from base 1. Based on the germline V gene, the CDR1 and CDR2 sequences are MRHNA and SNTAGT.